Each of the 31 T cell receptor beta chains below was sequenced from the same sample in a study of T cells after yellow fever vaccination (dated 2019 in TCRdb). The sample's treatment or condition label, in plain terms: live attenuated yellow fever vaccine strain. Libraries were made using 5' RACE. Instrument used: Illumina HiSeq 2500. TCRdb reworked the public reads: Q25 trimming with fastp, MiXCR clone assembly, productive beta chains retained. Rows are unified per CDR3 protein, each entry keeping the most common DNA and genes. The sample data list a few hundred thousand distinct CDR3 sequences, and around 8.1% of these were observed just once. The leading ten clones occupy 15% to 20% of the sample. Specimen: PBMCs, collected about 41 days after the first yellow fever vaccination. Receptor source: a man in his late teens or twenties who received the YFV17D yellow fever vaccine.

A remark on this clonotype: An end of the junction does not agree with germline; a read error may underlie this. The CDR3 DNA reads as TGCACCAGCAGGCCGAACACAGGGGATCCCGGGGAGCTGTTTTTT. The encoded protein is CTSRPNTGDPGELFF. The rearrangement joins TRBV5-1 to TRBJ2-2, with 7 bases lining up with TRBD1. Germline V gives CDR1 SGHRS, CDR2 YFSETQ. The CDR3 sequence is 15 residues long. The variable domain in full, with the rest retrieved from reference TRBV5-1 and TRBJ2-2, is KAGVTQTPRYLIKTRGQQVTLSCSPISGHRSVSWYQQTPGQGLQFLFEYFSETQRNKGNFPGRFSGRQFSNSRSEMNVSTLELGDSALYLCTSRPNTGDPGELFFGEGSRLTVL.

CDR3 residues: CASTPRDRSLNEQFF. The DNA for the CDR3 is TGTGCCAGCACCCCCCGGGACAGGTCGTTAAATGAGCAGTTCTTC. J is TRBJ2-1 and V is TRBV12-3 or TRBV12-4; 8 bases are a match to TRBD1. Trimming took 7 bases from V and 7 from J; bases not matched to a gene: 12. This CDR3 comprises 15 residues.

This clonotype has just a few counts. V and J are TRBV20-1 and TRBJ1-5; 9 bases map to TRBD1. CDR1 and CDR2 from the germline V gene are DFQATT and SNEGSKA (reference sequence). This CDR3 is 16 amino acids long. The ends lost 3 bases at V and 0 bases at J; junction bases unmatched: 6. CDR3 in amino acids: CSARGQGLYSNQPQHF. CDR3 coding DNA: TGCAGTGCTAGGGGACAGGGCCTTTATAGCAATCAGCCCCAGCATTTT.

This clonotype was counted a few times. The J gene is TRBJ1-2, the V gene TRBV6-1; D may be TRBD1 (6 bases). In germline, CDR1 is MNHNS, CDR2 SASEGT. Trimming stripped 4 bases from V and 4 bases from J, with 10 bases between. CDR3 length: 13 amino acids. CDR3 residues: CASSARQVYGYTF. The CDR3 DNA sequence: TGTGCCAGCAGTGCCCGACAGGTCTATGGCTACACCTTC.

This clonotype appeared a few times. This rearrangement joins TRBV6-2 or TRBV6-3 to TRBJ1-1; no clear D. The CDR3 runs 10 residues. The germline V gene has CDR1 MNHEY and CDR2 SVGEGT. V gave up 8 bases and J gave up 1 base, with 2 bases separating them. The CDR3 DNA sequence: TGTGCCAGCTGGAACACTGAAGCTTTCTTT. Its protein is CASWNTEAFF.

This clonotype has just a few counts. The V call is TRBV4-3, the J call TRBJ2-5; 8 positions agree with TRBD1. Germline CDR1 is LGHNA and CDR2 is YSLEER. The CDR3 consists of 15 residues. After removal of 1 base from V and 5 bases from J, the junction contained 6 bases not matched to a gene. The CDR3 reads CASSQGTGPTETQYF. The CDR3 nucleotides are TGCGCCAGCAGCCAAGGGACAGGGCCTACGGAGACCCAGTACTTC.

The chain links TRBV7-6 to TRBJ2-7; D gene uncertain. The V gene's germline CDR1 is SGHVS and CDR2 FNYEAQ. The V end lost 5 bases, the J end lost 1 base, and 21 bases lay between the germline ends. The CDR3 is 17 amino acids. The chain's CDR3 is CASSPPHGVGRSYEQYF. The DNA for the CDR3 is TGTGCCAGCAGCCCCCCCCATGGCGTAGGGCGATCCTACGAGCAGTACTTC.

The rearrangement joins TRBV5-1 to TRBJ1-1, with D unresolved. CDR1 is SGHRS, CDR2 YFSETQ, per germline. CDR3 length: 14 residues. The germline V and J ends were trimmed by 0 bases and 4 bases, with 10 bases remaining between them. The CDR3: CASSLGGSSTEAFF. Here the CDR3 DNA reads TGCGCCAGCAGCTTGGGCGGGTCGAGCACTGAAGCTTTCTTT. The whole variable domain, remainder taken from reference TRBV5-1 and TRBJ1-1, is KAGVTQTPRYLIKTRGQQVTLSCSPISGHRSVSWYQQTPGQGLQFLFEYFSETQRNKGNFPGRFSGRQFSNSRSEMNVSTLELGDSALYLCASSLGGSSTEAFFGQGTRLTVV.

On this clonotype itself: A read error may explain this, as a much larger clone is one base away. The chain uses TRBV12-3 or TRBV12-4 and TRBJ1-3; D remains unclear. The CDR3 runs 15 residues. As DNA, the CDR3 is TGTACCAGCAGTATTGACGGAGGCTCTGGAAACACCATATATTTT. Translating it yields CTSSIDGGSGNTIYF.

This clonotype was seen at least ten times. The chain uses TRBV12-3 or TRBV12-4 and TRBJ2-5; D perhaps matches TRBD2 (6 bases). The CDR3 loop spans 13 amino acids. The V end was cut by 2 bases, the J end by 7 bases, with 11 bases between. The CDR3 coding sequence is TGTGCCAGCAGTTTACTTTTGGGGGGGACCCAGTACTTC. It yields the protein CASSLLLGGTQYF.

The chain couples TRBV5-6 to TRBJ2-3; D not resolved. Germline CDR1 is SGHDT and CDR2 is YYEEEE. The CDR3 has 16 amino acids. V lost 0 bases and J lost 2, with 13 bases in between. The CDR3 region has the DNA TGTGCCAGCAGCTTGGGGTTAGTGCAACCCACAGATACGCAGTATTTT. This encodes CASSLGLVQPTDTQYF.

The gene calls are TRBV6-2 or TRBV6-3 and TRBJ2-1, with TRBD2 matching 11 bases. Germline V gene lookup returns CDR1 MNHEY and CDR2 SVGEGT. The CDR3 extends over 14 amino acids. V lost 7 bases to trimming and J lost 10 bases; unmatched junction nucleotides: 9. CDR3 nucleotides: TGTGCCAGCACCCCGGGACTAGCGGTCGAGGAGCAGTTCTTC. Its protein is CASTPGLAVEEQFF.

The V and J genes are TRBV6-1 and TRBJ2-5; D is unresolved. V was clipped by 5 bases and J by 1 base, with 17 bases between them. Germline lookup yields CDR1 MNHNS and CDR2 SASEGT. The CDR3 consists of 16 residues. CDR3 in DNA: TGTGCCAGCAGTCAAGGGAAATCCGGAGTCCAAGAGACCCAGTACTTC. Residues: CASSQGKSGVQETQYF.

The rearrangement joins TRBV19 to TRBJ1-6, with D possibly matching TRBD1 (5 bases). CDR3 length equals 15 residues. In germline, CDR1 is LNHDA, CDR2 SQIVND (reference sequence). V gave up 3 bases and J gave up 8 bases, with 14 bases separating them. DNA of the CDR3: TGTGCCAGTAGTATCAATGGGGGTGAAGATTCACCCCTCCACTTT. It codes for CASSINGGEDSPLHF.

This clonotype turned up a few times. The chain links TRBV5-6 to TRBJ2-2; 14 bases are shared with TRBD2. CDR1 is SGHDT, CDR2 YYEEEE, per germline. CDR3 length equals 18 residues. V was clipped by 4 bases and J by 3 bases; unmatched bases: 8. The CDR3 region has the DNA TGTGCCAGCAGCCGAACGACTAGCGGGGGGGCCGACACCGGGGAGCTGTTTTTT. It translates to CASSRTTSGGADTGELFF.

This rearrangement joins TRBV5-1 to TRBJ2-5; no reliable D call. The germline CDR1 and CDR2 sequences are SGHRS and YFSETQ. V lost 4 bases and J 4 bases, leaving 14 bases between the germline ends. The CDR3 has 14 amino acids. The chain's CDR3 is CASSPGTPGETQYF. The CDR3 bases are TGCGCCAGCAGCCCCGGAACCCCGGGAGAGACCCAGTACTTC.

The chain joins TRBV12-3 or TRBV12-4 to TRBJ1-1; tentative D call: TRBD1 (5 bases). Between the trimmed V and J ends, which lost 3 bases and 5 bases, there was a span of 19 bases. The CDR3 contains 16 residues. Here the CDR3 DNA reads TGTGCCAGCAGTTTTAAGGGGTATGGGGAACGGACTGAAGCTTTCTTT. Translating gives CASSFKGYGERTEAFF.

The table lists this clonotype with a few counts. This chain connects TRBV5-4 to TRBJ1-1; no firm D call. Per germline, CDR1 SGHNT and CDR2 YYREEE (reference sequence). The length of the CDR3 is 11 residues. Deletions cut 3 bases from V and 11 bases from J, with 11 bases between. The CDR3 spells CASSWEGGAFF. The CDR3 DNA follows: TGTGCCAGCAGCTGGGAAGGAGGGGCTTTCTTT.

This clonotype was seen repeatedly, ten times or more. The chain links TRBV7-2 to TRBJ2-7; D gene unclear. Germline CDR1 SGHTA, CDR2 FQGNSA. Trimming took 4 bases from V and 4 from J, leaving 8 bases between them. CDR3 length equals 12 residues. CDR3 region: CASSSSNYEQYF. CDR3 nucleotides: TGTGCCAGCAGCTCATCTAATTACGAGCAGTACTTC.

This clonotype showed up just a few times. V and J are TRBV19 and TRBJ2-5; the D call may be TRBD1 or TRBD2 (5 bases each). This CDR3 is built from 13 residues. The V end lost 6 bases, the J end lost 6 bases, and 14 bases lay between the germline ends. Germline-derived CDR1 and CDR2 are LNHDA and SQIVND (reference sequence). The CDR3 DNA reads as TGTGCCAGTAGGAAGGGGAGCGGAAAGACCCAGTACTTC. It encodes CASRKGSGKTQYF.

The V call is TRBV3-1, the J call TRBJ2-7; D might be TRBD2 (6 bases). Trimming pared 4 bases from V and 3 bases from J, leaving 19 bases between. Germline loops: CDR1 LGHDT, CDR2 YNNKEL (reference sequence). This CDR3 region has 16 residues. CDR3 protein: CASSRVCAGRLYEQYV. Here the CDR3 DNA reads TGTGCCAGCAGCCGCGTTTGCGCGGGGAGACTCTACGAGCAGTACGTC.

In its sample, this clonotype was seen a few times. The V call is TRBV5-1, the J call TRBJ1-1, with 12 bases matching TRBD1. V shed 0 bases and J 0 bases; nucleotides not matched to a gene: 3. The CDR3 totals 17 residues. In germline, CDR1 is SGHRS, CDR2 YFSETQ. The CDR3 DNA follows: TGCGCCAGCAGCTTGGGGGACAGGGGGCTTATGAACACTGAAGCTTTCTTT. This translates into CASSLGDRGLMNTEAFF.

The chain employs TRBV20-1 and TRBJ1-5; D is ambiguous. The germline V and J ends were trimmed by 3 bases and 4 bases, with 10 bases remaining between them. CDR3 length: 13 residues. Germline V gives CDR1 DFQATT, CDR2 SNEGSKA (reference sequence). CDR3 sequence: CSASGLGNQPQHF. DNA for the CDR3: TGCAGTGCTAGTGGTTTGGGGAATCAGCCCCAGCATTTT.

The chain employs TRBV7-2 and TRBJ2-3; tentatively, D is TRBD2 (6 bases). Germline loops: CDR1 SGHTA, CDR2 FQGNSA. CDR3 length equals 14 residues. The V end was cut by 6 bases, the J end by 2 bases, with 12 bases between. CDR3 nucleotides: TGTGCCAGCAGTCCCGCTAGCGCCACAGATACGCAGTATTTT. Its protein product is CASSPASATDTQYF.

This clonotype was observed a few times. J is TRBJ2-7 and V is TRBV7-2, with D tentatively TRBD1 or TRBD2 (5 bases each). Trimming stripped 5 bases from V and 6 bases from J, with 20 bases between. Germline V gene data show CDR1 as SGHTA and CDR2 as FQGNSA. The CDR3 totals 15 residues. CDR3 region: CASSGSRDPRGEQYF. The CDR3 nucleotides are TGTGCCAGCAGCGGATCCCGGGACCCCCGCGGCGAGCAGTACTTC.

A few counts support this clonotype. V and J are TRBV4-1 and TRBJ1-5; tentative D call: TRBD1 (6 bases). V shed 1 base and J shed 6 bases, with 13 bases lying between them. Looked up from germline, CDR1 is MGHRA and CDR2 is YSYEKL. This CDR3 spans 15 amino acids. Here the CDR3 reads CASSQVRGEGQPQHF. The CDR3 DNA sequence: TGCGCCAGCAGCCAAGTCAGGGGAGAGGGTCAGCCCCAGCATTTT.

The chain recombines TRBV5-6 with TRBJ1-2; a possible D gene is TRBD1 (6 bases). V gave up 4 bases and J gave up 7 bases, with 20 bases separating them. The CDR3 totals 15 residues. Per germline, CDR1 SGHDT and CDR2 YYEEEE. CDR3 nucleotide sequence: TGTGCCAGCAGCCCGGGTCCGGGGGGCGCATTTGGCTACACCTTC. Its translation: CASSPGPGGAFGYTF.

This clonotype was observed a few times. The chain uses TRBV5-1 and TRBJ1-1, with 7 bases fitting TRBD1. V shed 4 bases, J shed 3 bases, and the junction held 9 bases outside the gene matches. Germline-derived CDR1 and CDR2 are SGHRS and YFSETQ. This CDR3 is 15 amino acids long. The chain's CDR3 is CASSTGTERYTEAFF. CDR3 in DNA: TGCGCCAGCAGCACTGGGACAGAACGTTACACTGAAGCTTTCTTT.

This clonotype was recorded a few times. This sequence joins TRBV19 and TRBJ2-7, with D perhaps TRBD1 (5 bases). Trimming took 5 bases from V and 2 from J, leaving 16 bases between them. Germline V gene data show CDR1 as LNHDA and CDR2 as SQIVND (reference sequence). The CDR3 spans 15 residues. CDR3 nucleotide sequence: TGTGCCAGTAGTCCCACTGGGGCTACGGCCTACGAGCAGTACTTC. Amino acids: CASSPTGATAYEQYF.

This clonotype was detected a few times. The rearrangement uses TRBV7-2 and TRBJ1-5; unclear D gene. Trimming stripped 5 bases from V and 4 bases from J, with 9 bases between. Germline V gives CDR1 SGHTA, CDR2 FQGNSA. This CDR3 spans 13 amino acids. DNA of the CDR3: TGTGCCAGCAGCGCAGGATTAAATCAGCCCCAGCATTTT. This encodes CASSAGLNQPQHF.

The gene calls are TRBV18 and TRBJ1-2, with D unclear. The CDR3 loop spans 13 amino acids. Trimming took off 1 base at V and 6 bases at J, with 9 bases between the two ends. Germline CDR1 KGHSH, CDR2 LQKENI. This CDR3 is CASSPLAGDGYTF. The DNA for the CDR3 is TGTGCCAGCTCACCACTCGCCGGAGATGGCTACACCTTC.